The 2 T cell receptor beta chains given below trace back to one sample, sequenced in a study of blood T cell repertoires in COVID-19. Sequencing used immunoSEQ multiplex PCR; TCRdb keeps in-frame clones, though not all of them. This table has 150,000 or so clones, 80% to 90% appearing once. Sequenced input: peripheral blood. The origin of the receptors is a man between 18 and 35 years old with COVID-19, enrolled during active disease.

The chain has TRBV7-6 and TRBJ2-1; 16 bases map to TRBD2. Germline V gives CDR1 SGHVS, CDR2 FNYEAQ. The CDR3 is 15 residues long. The trim removed 5 bases at V and 8 bases at J, leaving 3 bases unmatched. The DNA of the CDR3 is TGTGCCAGCAGCCTGGGACTAGCGGGAGGGTATGAGCAGTTCTTC. This encodes CASSLGLAGGYEQFF.

The chain combines TRBV19 with TRBJ2-1, with 9 bases fitting TRBD2. This CDR3 has 17 amino acids. Losses at the gene ends were 4 bases for V and 5 bases for J; bases not matched to a gene: 12. The germline gives CDR1 LNHDA, CDR2 SQIVND (reference sequence). The DNA of the CDR3 is TGTGCCAGTAGTAAGAGCGGGAGGTTTTCATCGCACAATGAGCAGTTCTTC. The encoded protein is CASSKSGRFSSHNEQFF.